The T cell receptor (beta chain) described here comes from a study of blood T cell repertoires in COVID-19. Study-wide background: Donors in the United States, Italy and Spain gave samples during acute or convalescent COVID-19.

Germline values: CDR1 LNHDA, CDR2 SQIVND (reference sequence). The CDR3 is made up of 15 amino acids. V was pared by 5 bases and J by 4 bases, with 15 bases between. The protocol was immunoSEQ multiplex PCR, while the TCRdb copy is restricted to in-frame clones and leaves out a portion. The data show 65,000 to 85,000 clones, over 65% seen once. This clone has a handful of counts. The clonotype comes from a man over 45 with active or convalescent COVID-19. Sequenced sample: peripheral blood. The V gene is TRBV19, the J gene TRBJ1-5; D is possibly TRBD1 (5 bases). CDR3 region: CASSPRTGGNQPQHF. The DNA for the CDR3 is TGTGCCAGTAGTCCCCGAACAGGAGGGAATCAGCCCCAGCATTTT.